The source of this T cell receptor beta chain is a study of blood T cell repertoires in COVID-19. There are 13 residues in the CDR3. V shed 3 bases and J 4 bases; nucleotides not matched to a gene: 3. CDR1 and CDR2 from the germline V gene are GTSNPN and SVGIG (reference sequence). Data came from immunoSEQ multiplex PCR; TCRdb stores just in-frame clones and leaves some out. The sample carries 130,000 to 150,000 clones, around nine tenths recorded once. The receptor was isolated from a woman between 40 and 50 years old with acute or convalescent COVID-19. The sequenced sample consisted of peripheral blood. The V and J genes are TRBV30 and TRBJ2-1, with 7 bases matching TRBD2. The CDR3 sequence is CAWSGGSYNEQFF. In DNA, the CDR3 is TGTGCCTGGAGCGGCGGGAGTTACAATGAGCAGTTCTTC. Complete variable domain (other parts from reference TRBV30 and TRBJ2-1): SQTIHQWPATLVQPVGSPLSLECTVEGTSNPNLYWYRQAAGRGLQLLFYSVGIGQISSEVPQNLSASRPQDRQFILSSKKLLLSDSGFYLCAWSGGSYNEQFFGPGTRLTVL.